The subject of this entry is one T cell receptor beta chain. These data originate in a study of blood T cell repertoires in COVID-19. Trimming took off 3 bases at V and 0 bases at J, with 14 bases between the two ends. This CDR3 has 16 amino acids. The germline V gene encodes CDR1 LNHDA and CDR2 SQIVND (reference sequence). Recovery meant two consecutive negative NP/OP PCR tests, professional clearance, or resolved symptoms. Per the authors' pipeline: Amplified reference gene primers provided the basis for estimating nucleated cell counts. Libraries were prepared by immunoSEQ multiplex PCR; TCRdb keeps only in-frame clonotypes and omits some of them. From that table come the V and J calls and clone size; the DNA was used to work out D and trimming. The table lists more than 200,000 clones, about 90% of them singletons.

The clonotype was recovered from a man aged 25-45 years who had recovered from COVID-19. This rearrangement joins TRBV19 to TRBJ1-1; D not resolved. The source material was PBMCs or T cells enriched from blood (not recorded which). The CDR3 loop is CASSIHAGQMNTEAFF. The CDR3 coding sequence is TGTGCCAGTAGTATCCACGCAGGTCAAATGAACACTGAAGCTTTCTTT.